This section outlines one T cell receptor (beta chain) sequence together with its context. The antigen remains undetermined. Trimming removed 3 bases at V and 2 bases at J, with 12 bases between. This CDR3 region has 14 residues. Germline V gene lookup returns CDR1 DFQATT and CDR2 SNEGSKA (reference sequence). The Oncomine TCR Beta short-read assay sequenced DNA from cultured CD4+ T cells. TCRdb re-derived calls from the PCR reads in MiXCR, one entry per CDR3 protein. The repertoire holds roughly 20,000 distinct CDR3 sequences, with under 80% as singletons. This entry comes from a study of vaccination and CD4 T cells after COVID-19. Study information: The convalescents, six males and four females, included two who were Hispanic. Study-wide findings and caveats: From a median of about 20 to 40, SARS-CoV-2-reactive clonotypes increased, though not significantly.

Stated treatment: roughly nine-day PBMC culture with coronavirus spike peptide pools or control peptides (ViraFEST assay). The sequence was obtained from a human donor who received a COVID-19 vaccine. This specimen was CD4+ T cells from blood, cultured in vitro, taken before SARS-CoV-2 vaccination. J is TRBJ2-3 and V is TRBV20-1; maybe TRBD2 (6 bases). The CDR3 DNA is TGCAGTGCTAGTTCTAGCGTTGTCACAGATACGCAGTATTTT. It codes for CSASSSVVTDTQYF.